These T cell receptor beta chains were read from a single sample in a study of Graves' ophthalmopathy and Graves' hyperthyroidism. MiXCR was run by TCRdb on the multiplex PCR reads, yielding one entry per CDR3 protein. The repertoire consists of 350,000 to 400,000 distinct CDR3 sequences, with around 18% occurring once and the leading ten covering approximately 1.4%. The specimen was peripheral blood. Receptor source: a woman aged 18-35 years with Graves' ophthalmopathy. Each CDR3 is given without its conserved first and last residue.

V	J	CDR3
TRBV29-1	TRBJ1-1	SVVRQLEAF
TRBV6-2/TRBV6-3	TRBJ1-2	ASRDHGYT
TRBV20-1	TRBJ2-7	SARSPNYEQY
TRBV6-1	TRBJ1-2	ASSAYRYYGYT
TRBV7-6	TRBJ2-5	ASSEIPGQGPETQY
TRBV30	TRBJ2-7	AWTGDGGYEQY
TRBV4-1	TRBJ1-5	ASSQESQDPSNQPQH
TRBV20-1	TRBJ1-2	SARDGNHITLYGYT
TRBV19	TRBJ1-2	ASSIDGAGSEVYGYT
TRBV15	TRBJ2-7	ATSSTRTNEQY
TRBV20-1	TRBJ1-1	SARATGTLNTEAF
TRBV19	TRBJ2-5	ASSIRGAGETQY
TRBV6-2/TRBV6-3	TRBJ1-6	ASLRTQGSPLH
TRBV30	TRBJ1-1	AWSNKANTEAF
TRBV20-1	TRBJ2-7	SAANAAEHYEQY
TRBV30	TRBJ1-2	AWSAGSPNYGYT
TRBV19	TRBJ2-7	ASRDYGEEQY
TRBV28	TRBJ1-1	ASSLGPVEAF
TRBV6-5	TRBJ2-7	ASSYSKTGGTYEQY
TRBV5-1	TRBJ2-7	ASGPTQGDEQY
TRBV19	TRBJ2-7	SADRTGRYEQY
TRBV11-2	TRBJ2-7	ASSQDRGSYKQY
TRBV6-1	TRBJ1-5	ASSEKNQPQH
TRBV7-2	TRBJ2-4	ASSLVLNVAKNIQY